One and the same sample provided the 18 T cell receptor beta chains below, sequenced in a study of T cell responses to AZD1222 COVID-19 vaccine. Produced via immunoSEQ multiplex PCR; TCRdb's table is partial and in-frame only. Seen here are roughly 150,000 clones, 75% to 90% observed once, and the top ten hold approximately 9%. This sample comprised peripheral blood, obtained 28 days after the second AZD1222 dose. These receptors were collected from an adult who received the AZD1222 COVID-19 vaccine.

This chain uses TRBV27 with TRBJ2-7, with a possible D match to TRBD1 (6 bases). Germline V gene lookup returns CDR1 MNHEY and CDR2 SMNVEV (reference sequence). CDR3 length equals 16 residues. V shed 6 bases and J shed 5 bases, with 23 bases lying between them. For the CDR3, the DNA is TGTGCCAGCAGCCCTATCTCATCAGGGGTCCCCCACGAGCAGTACTTC. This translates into CASSPISSGVPHEQYF.

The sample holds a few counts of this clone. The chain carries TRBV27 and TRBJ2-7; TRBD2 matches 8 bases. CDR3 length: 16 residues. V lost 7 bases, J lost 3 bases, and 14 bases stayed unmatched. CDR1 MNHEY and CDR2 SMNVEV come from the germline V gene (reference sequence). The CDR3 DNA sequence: TGTGCCAGCACCTCGCGGGGGGAAGCTCGTCTCTACGAGCAGTACTTC. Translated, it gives CASTSRGEARLYEQYF.

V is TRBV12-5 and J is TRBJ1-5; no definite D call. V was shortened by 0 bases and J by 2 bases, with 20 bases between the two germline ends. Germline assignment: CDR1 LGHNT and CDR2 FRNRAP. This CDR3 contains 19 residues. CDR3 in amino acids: CASGLVSTKIAGCNQPQHF. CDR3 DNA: TGTGCTAGTGGTTTGGTCTCGACAAAAATAGCGGGATGCAATCAGCCCCAGCATTTT.

CDR3 sequence: CASSLREELFF. DNA of the CDR3: TGTGCCAGCAGTTTACGGGAAGAACTGTTTTTT. The chain employs TRBV12-3 or TRBV12-4 and TRBJ1-4; D is uncertain. The CDR3 length is 11 residues. Trimming took off 2 bases at V and 12 bases at J, with 7 bases between the two ends.

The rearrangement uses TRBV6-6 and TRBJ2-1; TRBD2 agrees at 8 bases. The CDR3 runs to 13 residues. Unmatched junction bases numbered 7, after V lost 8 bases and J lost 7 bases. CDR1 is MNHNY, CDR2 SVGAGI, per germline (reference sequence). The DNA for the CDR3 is TGTGCCAGCCGGGGGGGAGGATTGAATGAGCAGTTCTTC. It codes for CASRGGGLNEQFF.

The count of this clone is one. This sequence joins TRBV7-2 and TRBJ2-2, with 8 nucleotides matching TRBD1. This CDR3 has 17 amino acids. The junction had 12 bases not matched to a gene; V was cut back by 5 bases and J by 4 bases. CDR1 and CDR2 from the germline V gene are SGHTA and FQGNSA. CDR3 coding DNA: TGTGCCAGCAGCACCGCTTCCGGGACAGGCTTCACCGGGGAGCTGTTTTTT. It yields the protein CASSTASGTGFTGELFF. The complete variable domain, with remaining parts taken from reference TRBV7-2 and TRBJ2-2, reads GAGVSQSPSNKVTEKGKDVELRCDPISGHTALYWYRQSLGQGLEFLIYFQGNSAPDKSGLPSDRFSAERTGGSVSTLTIQRTQQEDSAVYLCASSTASGTGFTGELFFGEGSRLTVL.

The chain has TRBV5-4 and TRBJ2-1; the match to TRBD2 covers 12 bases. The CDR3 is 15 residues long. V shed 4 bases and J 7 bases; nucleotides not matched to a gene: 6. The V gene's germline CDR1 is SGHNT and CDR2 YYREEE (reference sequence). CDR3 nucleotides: TGTGCCAGCAGCAAGACTAGCGGGAGTATGAATGAGCAGTTCTTC. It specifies CASSKTSGSMNEQFF.

The CDR3 sequence: CASSIAPGTGVETQYF. The CDR3 DNA is TGTGCCAGTAGTATAGCTCCCGGGACAGGGGTAGAGACCCAGTACTTC. This rearrangement joins TRBV19 to TRBJ2-5; 10 bases match TRBD1. The CDR3 runs to 16 residues. Losses at the gene ends were 1 base for V and 4 bases for J; bases not matched to a gene: 6. Germline V lookup: CDR1 LNHDA, CDR2 SQIVND (reference sequence).

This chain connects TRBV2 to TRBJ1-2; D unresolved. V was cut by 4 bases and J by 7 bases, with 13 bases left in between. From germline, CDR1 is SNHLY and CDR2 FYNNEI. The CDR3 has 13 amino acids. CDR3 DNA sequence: TGTGCCAGCAGTGGGTTATTGGTGGGTGGCTACACCTTC. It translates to CASSGLLVGGYTF. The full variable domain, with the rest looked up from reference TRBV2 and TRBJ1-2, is EPEVTQTPSHQVTQMGQEVILRCVPISNHLYFYWYRQILGQKVEFLVSFYNNEISEKSEIFDDQFSVERPDGSNFTLKIRSTKLEDSAMYFCASSGLLVGGYTFGSGTRLTVV.

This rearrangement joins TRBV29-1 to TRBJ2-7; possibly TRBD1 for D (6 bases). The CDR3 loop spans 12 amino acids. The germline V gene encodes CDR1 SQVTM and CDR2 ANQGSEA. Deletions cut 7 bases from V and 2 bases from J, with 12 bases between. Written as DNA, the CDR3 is TGCAGCGCACGGACAGCTACCTACGAGCAGTACTTC. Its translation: CSARTATYEQYF.

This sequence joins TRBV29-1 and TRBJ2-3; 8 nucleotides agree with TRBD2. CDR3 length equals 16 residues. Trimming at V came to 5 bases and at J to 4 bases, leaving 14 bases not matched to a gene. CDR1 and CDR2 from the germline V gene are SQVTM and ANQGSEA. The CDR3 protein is CSVLPRVAGGADTQYF. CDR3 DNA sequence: TGCAGCGTTCTTCCACGGGTGGCGGGAGGAGCAGATACGCAGTATTTT.

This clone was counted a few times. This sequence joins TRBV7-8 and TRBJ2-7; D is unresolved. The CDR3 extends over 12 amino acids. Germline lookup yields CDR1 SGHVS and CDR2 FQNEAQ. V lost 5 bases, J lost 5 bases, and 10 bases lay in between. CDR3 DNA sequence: TGTGCCAGCAGCCCGGACCGGAACGAGCAGTACTTC. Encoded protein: CASSPDRNEQYF.

The CDR3 nucleotides read TGTGCCAGTAGGGGTCGGATGGGTTCGAACACCGGGGAGCTGTTTTTT. Its translation: CASRGRMGSNTGELFF. The V and J genes are TRBV19 and TRBJ2-2, with no clear D. There are 16 residues in the CDR3. The V gene's germline CDR1 is LNHDA and CDR2 SQIVND (reference sequence). Trimming removed 6 bases at V and 0 bases at J, with 14 bases between.

The CDR3 DNA sequence: TGTGCCTATGAGACAGGGAAGACCCAGTACTTC. It specifies CAYETGKTQYF. The chain couples TRBV30 to TRBJ2-5; 7 bases align to TRBD1. Germline loops: CDR1 GTSNPN, CDR2 SVGIG (reference sequence). The J segment lost 6 bases and the V segment lost 7 bases, leaving 5 bases of the junction unmatched. The CDR3 is made up of 11 amino acids.

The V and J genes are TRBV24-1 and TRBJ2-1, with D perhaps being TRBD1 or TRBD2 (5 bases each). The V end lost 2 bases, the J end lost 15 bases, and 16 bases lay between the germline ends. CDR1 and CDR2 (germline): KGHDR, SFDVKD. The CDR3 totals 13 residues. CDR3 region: CATSDSLGPAPFF. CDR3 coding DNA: TGTGCCACCAGTGATTCCCTGGGACCTGCCCCGTTCTTC.

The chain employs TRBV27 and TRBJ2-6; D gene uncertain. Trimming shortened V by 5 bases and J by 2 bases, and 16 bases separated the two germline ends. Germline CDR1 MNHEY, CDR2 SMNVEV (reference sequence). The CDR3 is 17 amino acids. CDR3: CASSTRKLVTGANVLTF. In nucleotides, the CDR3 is TGTGCCAGCAGTACCCGTAAGTTGGTGACTGGGGCCAACGTCCTGACTTTC. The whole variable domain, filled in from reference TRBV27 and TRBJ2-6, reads EAQVTQNPRYLITVTGKKLTVTCSQNMNHEYMSWYRQDPGLGLRQIYYSMNVEVTDKGDVPEGYKVSRKEKRNFPLILESPSPNQTSLYFCASSTRKLVTGANVLTFGAGSRLTVL.

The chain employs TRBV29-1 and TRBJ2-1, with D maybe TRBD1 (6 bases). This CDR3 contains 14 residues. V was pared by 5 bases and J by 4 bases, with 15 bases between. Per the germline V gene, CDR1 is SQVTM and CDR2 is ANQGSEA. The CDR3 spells CSVSEQGSYNEQFF. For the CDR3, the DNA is TGCAGCGTTTCGGAACAGGGTTCATACAATGAGCAGTTCTTC.

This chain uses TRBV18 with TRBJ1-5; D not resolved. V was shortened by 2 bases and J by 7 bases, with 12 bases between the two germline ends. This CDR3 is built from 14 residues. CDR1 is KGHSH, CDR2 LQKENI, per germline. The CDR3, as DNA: TGTGCCAGCTCACCAGCGGGCCAAGGGCAGCCCCAGCATTTT. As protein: CASSPAGQGQPQHF.